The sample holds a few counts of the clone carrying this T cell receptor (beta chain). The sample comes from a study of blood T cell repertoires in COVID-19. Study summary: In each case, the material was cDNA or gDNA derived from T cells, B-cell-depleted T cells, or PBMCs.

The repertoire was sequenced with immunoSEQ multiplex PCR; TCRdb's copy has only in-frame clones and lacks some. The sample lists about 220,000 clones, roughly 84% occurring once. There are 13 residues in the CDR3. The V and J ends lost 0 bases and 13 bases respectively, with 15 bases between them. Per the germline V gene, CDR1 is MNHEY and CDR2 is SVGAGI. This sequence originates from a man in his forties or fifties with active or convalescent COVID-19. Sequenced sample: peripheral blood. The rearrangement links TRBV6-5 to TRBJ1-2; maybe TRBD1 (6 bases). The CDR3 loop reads CASSYSRGGDSTF. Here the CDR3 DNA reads TGTGCCAGCAGTTACTCGAGGGGGGGCGATAGCACCTTC.